Listed here are 29 T cell receptor beta chains from one sample, sequenced in a study of early T cells in non-severe SARS-CoV-2 infection. TCRdb reprocessed the 5' RACE reads via MiXCR and lists one record per CDR3 protein. This repertoire shows about 99,000 distinct CDR3 sequences, 16% found once; its top ten account for roughly 1.3%. The sequenced sample consisted of whole blood. These receptors were collected from an adult who was a healthcare worker with PCR-confirmed SARS-CoV-2 infection or an uninfected control (not recorded which).

This clonotype occurred a few times. The V gene is TRBV7-2, the J gene TRBJ2-3, with 11 bases fitting TRBD2. The junction had 5 bases not matched to a gene; V was cut back by 3 bases and J by 3 bases. The CDR3 is 16 residues long. The germline V gene encodes CDR1 SGHTA and CDR2 FQGNSA. This chain's CDR3 is CASSFRSGGVTDTQYF. The CDR3 region has the DNA TGTGCCAGCAGCTTCCGTAGCGGGGGGGTGACAGATACGCAGTATTTT. The full variable domain, with the rest looked up from reference TRBV7-2 and TRBJ2-3, is GAGVSQSPSNKVTEKGKDVELRCDPISGHTALYWYRQSLGQGLEFLIYFQGNSAPDKSGLPSDRFSAERTGGSVSTLTIQRTQQEDSAVYLCASSFRSGGVTDTQYFGPGTRLTVL.

This clonotype was found a few times. CDR3 sequence reads: CASSQVQLSGANVLTF. CDR3 nucleotides: TGCGCCAGCAGCCAGGTACAACTTTCCGGGGCCAACGTCCTGACTTTC. The chain recombines TRBV4-1 with TRBJ2-6, with D unclear. Trimming cost V 3 bases and J 4 bases, with 13 bases left between them. Germline values: CDR1 MGHRA, CDR2 YSYEKL. The CDR3 consists of 16 residues.

The chain combines TRBV27 with TRBJ1-1; perhaps TRBD1 as D (5 bases). The CDR3 is 15 amino acids. The V gene's germline CDR1 is MNHEY and CDR2 SMNVEV (reference sequence). V lost 5 bases and J 7 bases, leaving 20 bases between the germline ends. The CDR3 DNA reads TGTGCCAGCAGTATGTTTGGGTTTGGGGGGGTTGAAGCTTTCTTT. The encoded protein is CASSMFGFGGVEAFF.

In this sample, this clonotype turned up a few times. V usage is TRBV28 and J usage is TRBJ1-6; D perhaps matches TRBD1 (5 bases). V was shortened by 4 bases and J by 5 bases, with 15 bases between the two germline ends. The CDR3 consists of 16 residues. Per germline, CDR1 MDHEN and CDR2 SYDVKM. The CDR3 bases are TGTGCCAGCAGTTCTCCGGGACGGCCAGATAATTCACCCCTCCACTTT. It is translated as CASSSPGRPDNSPLHF.

On this clonotype: Compared with germline, one end of the junction differs, possibly owing to a read error. The J gene is TRBJ2-7, the V gene TRBV10-1; 10 bases are a match to TRBD1. CDR1 is WNHNN and CDR2 is SYGVQD in the germline V gene (reference sequence). The CDR3 sequence is 15 residues long. CDR3 protein: CTSSEPGQGIHEQYF. CDR3 sequence (DNA): TGCACCAGCAGCGAACCGGGACAGGGGATACACGAGCAGTACTTC.

This chain links TRBV28 with TRBJ2-7; D possibly corresponds to TRBD1 (6 bases). Trimming removed 4 bases at V and 2 bases at J, with 12 bases between. The length of the CDR3 is 14 residues. Germline V lookup: CDR1 MDHEN, CDR2 SYDVKM. The CDR3 region has the DNA TGTGCCAGCAGTTCCCCCAGGGGTCCCTACGAGCAGTACTTC. Protein: CASSSPRGPYEQYF.

The chain employs TRBV5-6 and TRBJ2-3, with 9 bases matching TRBD1. V shed 5 bases, J shed 2 bases, and the junction held 6 bases outside the gene matches. The CDR3 contains 15 residues. CDR1 is SGHDT and CDR2 is YYEEEE in the germline V gene. The CDR3 region has the DNA TGTGCCAGCAGTTCTGACAGGGGGAACACAGATACGCAGTATTTT. It specifies CASSSDRGNTDTQYF. The full variable domain, completed using reference TRBV5-6 and TRBJ2-3, is DAGVTQSPTHLIKTRGQQVTLRCSPKSGHDTVSWYQQALGQGPQFIFQYYEEEERQRGNFPDRFSGHQFPNYSSELNVNALLLGDSALYLCASSSDRGNTDTQYFGPGTRLTVL.

The genes are TRBV7-9 and TRBJ2-5, with 14 nucleotides matching TRBD2. The CDR3 spans 16 residues. Losses at the gene ends were 8 bases for V and 4 bases for J; bases not matched to a gene: 9. Germline assignment: CDR1 SEHNR and CDR2 FQNEAQ (reference sequence). The DNA of the CDR3 is TGTGCCAGCCAAGGGACTAGCGGGAGCATGGCAGAGACCCAGTACTTC. Amino acid sequence: CASQGTSGSMAETQYF. Filled out from reference TRBV7-9 and TRBJ2-5, the complete variable domain reads DTGVSQNPRHKITKRGQNVTFRCDPISEHNRLYWYRQTLGQGPEFLTYFQNEAQLEKSRLLSDRFSAERPKGSFSTLEIQRTEQGDSAMYLCASQGTSGSMAETQYFGPGTRLLVL.

The chain links TRBV11-2 to TRBJ2-5; no reliable D call. The germline CDR1 and CDR2 sequences are SGHAT and FQNNGV. Trimming removed 6 bases at V and 4 bases at J, with 6 bases between. This CDR3 is built from 11 residues. The CDR3 region is CASRDVETQYF. The CDR3 nucleotides are TGTGCCAGCAGGGACGTAGAGACCCAGTACTTC.

This clonotype was seen a handful of times. The J gene is TRBJ2-3, the V gene TRBV7-8; TRBD2 matches 8 bases. Germline CDR1 and CDR2: SGHVS and FQNEAQ. V dropped 2 bases and J dropped 0; count of bases not matched to a gene: 4. CDR3 length: 16 residues. CDR3 in DNA: TGTGCCAGCAGCTTATTAGCGGGGCCTAGCACAGATACGCAGTATTTT. Translated: CASSLLAGPSTDTQYF.

This clonotype was observed many times. The V gene is TRBV2, the J gene TRBJ1-6, with TRBD1 as a possible D gene (5 bases). This CDR3 has 13 residues. Trimming removed 8 bases at V and 7 bases at J, with 12 bases between. CDR1 is SNHLY, CDR2 FYNNEI, per germline. As DNA, the CDR3 is TGTGCCAGCTCCGTACAGGAAAATTCACCCCTCCACTTT. Amino acid sequence: CASSVQENSPLHF.

This clonotype showed up many times. The CDR3 spells CASSETSQPQHF. In nucleotides, the CDR3 is TGCGCCAGCAGTGAGACTTCCCAGCCCCAGCATTTT. The rearrangement uses TRBV10-2 and TRBJ1-5; D call uncertain. V lost 2 bases and J lost 7, with 6 bases in between. The CDR3 runs 12 residues. Germline-derived CDR1 and CDR2 are WSHSY and SAAADI.

This clonotype showed up just a few times. This chain connects TRBV5-6 to TRBJ2-7; TRBD2 aligns across 8 bases. The germline V gene encodes CDR1 SGHDT and CDR2 YYEEEE. J gave up 4 bases and V 6 bases, and 12 bases lay outside the gene matches. This CDR3 region has 15 residues. The CDR3, as DNA: TGTGCCAGCAACAGTGGACTAGCAGGCCCTTACGAGCAGTACTTC. It is translated as CASNSGLAGPYEQYF.

CDR3 coding DNA: TGTGCCAGTAACGACGGACCTAATATCAGCCCCCAGCATTTT. Amino acid sequence: CASNDGPNISPQHF. The chain carries TRBV19 and TRBJ1-5; D is unclear. The CDR3 contains 14 residues. Germline-derived CDR1 and CDR2 are LNHDA and SQIVND (reference sequence). Trimming took off 7 bases at V and 10 bases at J, with 20 bases between the two ends.

The rearrangement joins TRBV13 to TRBJ2-1, with 8 bases that match TRBD2. This CDR3 is built from 14 residues. V trimming: 10 bases; J trimming: 5 bases; junction bases outside the gene matches: 10. Germline V lookup: CDR1 PRHDT, CDR2 FYEKMQ (reference sequence). CDR3 in amino acids: CAIKGLAGNNEQFF. The CDR3 DNA reads as TGTGCCATTAAAGGGTTAGCGGGAAACAATGAGCAGTTCTTC.

In its sample, this clonotype was seen a few times. V is TRBV28 and J is TRBJ1-6; TRBD1 agrees at 7 bases. The length of the CDR3 is 14 residues. J gave up 10 bases and V 5 bases, and 8 bases lay outside the gene matches. Per germline, CDR1 MDHEN and CDR2 SYDVKM. The CDR3 sequence: CASSLRQGGSPLHF. In nucleotides, the CDR3 is TGTGCCAGCAGTCTAAGACAGGGCGGCTCACCCCTCCACTTT.

J is TRBJ2-1 and V is TRBV7-6; 8 bases match TRBD2. This CDR3 has 15 amino acids. Germline V gene sequence: CDR1 SGHVS, CDR2 FNYEAQ. With V trimmed by 4 bases and J by 9 bases, 11 bases remained unmatched. In DNA, the CDR3 is TGTGCCAGCAGCTGGACCGGGACTAGTGGCAGTGAGCAGTTCTTC. It is translated as CASSWTGTSGSEQFF.

The rearrangement links TRBV19 to TRBJ2-2, with 11 bases identical to TRBD1. The CDR3 covers 16 residues. The V gene end was trimmed by 5 bases and the J gene end by 5 bases; junction bases not matched to a gene: 7. Germline V gene data show CDR1 as LNHDA and CDR2 as SQIVND (reference sequence). In DNA form, the CDR3 reads TGTGCCAGTAGTCCCCCGGGACAGGGGGTGACCGGGGAGCTGTTTTTT. This translates into CASSPPGQGVTGELFF.

This clonotype showed up just a few times. The chain recombines TRBV6-2 or TRBV6-3 with TRBJ2-3; 7 bases are shared with TRBD1. The CDR3 length is 17 residues. The germline V gene has CDR1 MNHEY and CDR2 SVGEGT. V was pared by 0 bases and J by 0 bases, with 6 bases of the junction left unmatched. In DNA, the CDR3 is TGTGCCAGCAGTTACTCATTCCGAGGGGGCAGCACAGATACGCAGTATTTT. This encodes CASSYSFRGGSTDTQYF.

The table lists this clonotype with a few counts. This rearrangement joins TRBV12-3 or TRBV12-4 to TRBJ2-5, with 7 positions matching TRBD1. CDR3 size: 13 residues. V lost 4 bases, J lost 2 bases, and 1 base stayed unmatched. CDR3 residues: CASSSTGQETQYF. The DNA for the CDR3 is TGTGCCAGCAGTTCGACAGGGCAAGAGACCCAGTACTTC.

The chain links TRBV28 to TRBJ1-6, with 9 bases identical to TRBD1. V lost 5 bases, J lost 10 bases, and 9 bases stayed unmatched. This CDR3 region has 15 residues. Germline CDR1 reads MDHEN; CDR2 reads SYDVKM. CDR3 protein: CASSPPGQGRSPLHF. The CDR3 bases are TGTGCCAGCAGTCCGCCGGGACAGGGTCGCTCACCCCTCCACTTT. The full variable domain, completed using reference TRBV28 and TRBJ1-6, is DVKVTQSSRYLVKRTGEKVFLECVQDMDHENMFWYRQDPGLGLRLIYFSYDVKMKEKGDIPEGYSVSREKKERFSLILESASTNQTSMYLCASSPPGQGRSPLHFGNGTRLTVT.

V gene TRBV30 combines with J gene TRBJ2-5; perhaps TRBD1 as D (5 bases). Germline V lookup: CDR1 GTSNPN, CDR2 SVGIG (reference sequence). Trimming shortened V by 0 bases and J by 5 bases, and 10 bases separated the two germline ends. CDR3 size: 13 residues. In DNA form, the CDR3 reads TGTGCCTGGAGTGTCCAGGGATCCGAGACCCAGTACTTC. This sequence encodes CAWSVQGSETQYF.

This clonotype was detected a few times. The chain employs TRBV12-3 or TRBV12-4 and TRBJ2-2; D gene ambiguous. V lost 5 bases and J lost 0, with 7 bases in between. This CDR3 contains 14 residues. The CDR3 loop reads CASSPKTNTGELFF. The CDR3 DNA reads as TGTGCCAGCAGTCCAAAAACGAACACCGGGGAGCTGTTTTTT.

This clonotype turned up a few times. This chain links TRBV9 with TRBJ2-5; no definite D call. Germline CDR1 SGDLS, CDR2 YYNGEE. Trimming cost V 4 bases and J 0 bases, with 4 bases left between them. CDR3 size: 12 residues. In nucleotides, the CDR3 is TGTGCCAGCAGCACGTACCAAGAGACCCAGTACTTC. It specifies CASSTYQETQYF.

This clonotype was picked up a small number of times. This chain uses TRBV24-1 with TRBJ2-1; 9 nucleotides agree with TRBD1. Germline V CDR1 and CDR2: KGHDR, SFDVKD. Trimming took 3 bases from V and 7 from J; bases not matched to a gene: 6. The CDR3 totals 15 residues. CDR3 nucleotide sequence: TGTGCCACCAGTGATGCGGGACAGGGTAGGAATGAGCAGTTCTTC. Protein product: CATSDAGQGRNEQFF.

The table lists this clonotype with a few counts. This sequence joins TRBV18 and TRBJ2-7; D unclear. Trimming stripped 3 bases from V and 0 bases from J, with 9 bases between. The CDR3 sequence is 14 residues long. The germline V gene encodes CDR1 KGHSH and CDR2 LQKENI. CDR3 DNA sequence: TGTGCCAGCTCACCCGGGTCCCTCTCCTACGAGCAGTACTTC. This encodes CASSPGSLSYEQYF.

In its sample, this clonotype was seen many times. V gene TRBV2 combines with J gene TRBJ2-7; no reliable D call. Germline-derived CDR1 and CDR2 are SNHLY and FYNNEI. V was shortened by 6 bases and J by 6 bases, with 12 bases between the two germline ends. This CDR3 region has 12 residues. DNA of the CDR3: TGTGCCAGCAGGCCCGCATTACTCGAGCAGTACTTC. Amino acids: CASRPALLEQYF.

Ten or more counts support this clonotype. This chain links TRBV5-6 with TRBJ2-7, with 11 positions matching TRBD1. Per germline, CDR1 SGHDT and CDR2 YYEEEE. V shed 4 bases and J 2 bases; nucleotides not matched to a gene: 2. The CDR3 runs to 14 residues. The CDR3 protein is CASSRGQGAYEQYF. The DNA of the CDR3 is TGTGCCAGCAGCCGGGGACAGGGGGCCTACGAGCAGTACTTC. Together with reference TRBV5-6 and TRBJ2-7, the CDR3 gives the full variable domain: DAGVTQSPTHLIKTRGQQVTLRCSPKSGHDTVSWYQQALGQGPQFIFQYYEEEERQRGNFPDRFSGHQFPNYSSELNVNALLLGDSALYLCASSRGQGAYEQYFGPGTRLTVT.

The chain has TRBV28 and TRBJ2-1; 10 bases match TRBD2. Germline loops: CDR1 MDHEN, CDR2 SYDVKM. The V segment lost 5 bases and the J segment 4 bases; nucleotides outside the gene matches: 8. This CDR3 spans 16 amino acids. The CDR3 DNA follows: TGTGCCAGCAGTGGCTATCCAGCGGGAGGGTACAATGAGCAGTTCTTC. It codes for CASSGYPAGGYNEQFF.